This TCR beta chain was captured in a study of human T cells and chemical hapten exposure. General study points: A positive correlation with patch test score was found for PT1 expanded TCR counts.

Time point given: patch test 1, 2 weeks after DPC sensitization. Treatment defined: therapeutic diphenylcyclopropenone sensitization with weekly scalp DPC. Unfractionated whole blood served as the source for total RNA extraction. The donor pool consisted of alopecia patients aged 18 to 70 years, considered suitable for DPC. Library preparation tagged each individual cDNA molecule with a unique molecular identifier. Authors' analysis steps: Sampled TCR counts reached a median of around 100,000 per sample, with values ranging from about 23,224 to 700,000. Via MiXCR, TCRdb re-called the RACE reads, giving one row per CDR3 protein. Here the V and J calls rest on TCRdb's processing, not on the authors' analysis. The sample contains 40,000 to 50,000 distinct CDR3 sequences, approximately 3.6% of which appear only once. This clonotype was seen many times. Its antigen is currently unknown. The length of the CDR3 is 15 residues. Trimming cost V 4 bases and J 0 bases; bases outside gene matches: 6. Germline V gives CDR1 SGHRS, CDR2 YFSETQ.

The sample consisted of whole blood, taken in connection with sensitization to the hapten diphenylcyclopropenone (DPC). V usage is TRBV5-1 and J usage is TRBJ2-7; 8 bases line up with TRBD1. This clonotype originated in a man aged 50 or older with alopecia areata. Some clones in this sample may be carry-over from other donors' samples. The CDR3 nucleotides read TGCGCCAGCAGCACAGGACAGGGTAACTCCTACGAGCAGTACTTC. Encoded protein: CASSTGQGNSYEQYF. Full variable domain (outside the CDR3, taken from reference TRBV5-1 and TRBJ2-7): KAGVTQTPRYLIKTRGQQVTLSCSPISGHRSVSWYQQTPGQGLQFLFEYFSETQRNKGNFPGRFSGRQFSNSRSEMNVSTLELGDSALYLCASSTGQGNSYEQYFGPGTRLTVT.